These 4 T cell receptor beta chains were sequenced from one sample in a study of OX40 agonist ivuxolimab in advanced cancers. The table came from immunoSEQ multiplex PCR; TCRdb's copy has only in-frame clones and leaves some out. The sample yields more than 45,000 clones, roughly 83% seen once. Here the sequenced sample was CD4+ or CD8+ T cells sorted from blood, taken in a trial of the OX40 agonist ivuxolimab. Source of these receptors: an adult with an advanced solid tumor such as melanoma, head and neck, liver or kidney cancer.

This chain uses TRBV11-3 with TRBJ2-1; TRBD2 matches 11 bases. The J segment lost 8 bases and the V segment lost 7 bases, leaving 13 bases of the junction unmatched. The CDR3 length is 16 residues. Germline-derived CDR1 and CDR2 are SGHNT and YENEEA. CDR3 residues: CASTNGLAGSFDEQFF. The CDR3 DNA follows: TGTGCCAGCACCAATGGACTAGCGGGTTCTTTCGATGAGCAGTTCTTC.

V and J are TRBV7-9 and TRBJ1-1; 9 nucleotides agree with TRBD1. Per germline, CDR1 SEHNR and CDR2 FQNEAQ (reference sequence). The CDR3 is made up of 13 amino acids. Trimming removed 3 bases from V and 8 bases from J; junction bases left unmatched: 4. The CDR3, as DNA: TGTGCCAGCAGCTTTGGACAGGGGATCGAAGCTTTCTTT. Residues: CASSFGQGIEAFF.

The rearrangement joins TRBV5-4 to TRBJ1-3; the match to TRBD1 covers 9 bases. Germline CDR1 is SGHNT and CDR2 is YYREEE (reference sequence). The CDR3 has 17 amino acids. The V segment lost 4 bases and the J segment 3 bases; nucleotides outside the gene matches: 11. The CDR3 region is CASSRGTGTMIGNTIYF. The CDR3 coding sequence is TGTGCCAGCAGCCGGGGGACAGGGACGATGATTGGAAACACCATATATTTT.

This sequence joins TRBV6-5 and TRBJ2-3, with a weak D call TRBD1 (5 bases). Per the germline V gene, CDR1 is MNHEY and CDR2 is SVGAGI. The CDR3 runs to 15 residues. The V gene lost 0 bases and the J gene lost 2 bases, with 9 bases spanning the gap. The CDR3 nucleotides read TGTGCCAGCAGTTACTCGCAGGGTCCCACAGATACGCAGTATTTT. Residues: CASSYSQGPTDTQYF.